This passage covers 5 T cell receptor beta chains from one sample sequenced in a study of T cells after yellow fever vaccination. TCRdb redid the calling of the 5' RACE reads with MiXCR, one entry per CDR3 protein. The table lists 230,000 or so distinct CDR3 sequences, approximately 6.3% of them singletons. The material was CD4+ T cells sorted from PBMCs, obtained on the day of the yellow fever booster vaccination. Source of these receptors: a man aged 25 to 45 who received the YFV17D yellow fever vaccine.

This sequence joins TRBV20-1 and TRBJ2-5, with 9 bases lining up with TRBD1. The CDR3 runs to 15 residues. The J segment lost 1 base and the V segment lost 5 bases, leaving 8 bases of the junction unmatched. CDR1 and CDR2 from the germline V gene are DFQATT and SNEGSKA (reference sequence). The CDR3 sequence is CSARPGTGSQETQYF. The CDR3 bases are TGCAGTGCTCGTCCCGGGACAGGGTCCCAAGAGACCCAGTACTTC.

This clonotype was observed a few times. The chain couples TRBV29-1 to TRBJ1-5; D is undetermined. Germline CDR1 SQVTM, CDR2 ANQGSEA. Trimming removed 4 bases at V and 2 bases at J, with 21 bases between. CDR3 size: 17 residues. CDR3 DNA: TGCAGCGTTGCAGGAGTCGAGGGCCGAGAGGGCAATCAGCCCCAGCATTTT. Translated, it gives CSVAGVEGREGNQPQHF. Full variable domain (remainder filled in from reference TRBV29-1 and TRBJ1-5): SAVISQKPSRDICQRGTSLTIQCQVDSQVTMMFWYRQQPGQSLTLIATANQGSEATYESGFVIDKFPISRPNLTFSTLTVSNMSPEDSSIYLCSVAGVEGREGNQPQHFGDGTRLSIL.

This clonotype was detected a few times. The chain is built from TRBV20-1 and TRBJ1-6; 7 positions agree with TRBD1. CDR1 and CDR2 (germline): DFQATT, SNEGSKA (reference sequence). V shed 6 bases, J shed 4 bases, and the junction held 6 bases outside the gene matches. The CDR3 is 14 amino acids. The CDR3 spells CSAQRGQYNSPLHF. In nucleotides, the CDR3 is TGCAGTGCCCAAAGGGGGCAGTATAATTCACCCCTCCACTTT.

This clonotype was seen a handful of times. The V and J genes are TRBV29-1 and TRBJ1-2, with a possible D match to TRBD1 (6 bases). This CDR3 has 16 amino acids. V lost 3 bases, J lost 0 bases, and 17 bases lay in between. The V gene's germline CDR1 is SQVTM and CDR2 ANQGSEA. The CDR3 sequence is CSVERGGLSPNYGYTF. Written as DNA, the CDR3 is TGCAGCGTTGAGAGGGGGGGCCTTAGCCCTAACTATGGCTACACCTTC.

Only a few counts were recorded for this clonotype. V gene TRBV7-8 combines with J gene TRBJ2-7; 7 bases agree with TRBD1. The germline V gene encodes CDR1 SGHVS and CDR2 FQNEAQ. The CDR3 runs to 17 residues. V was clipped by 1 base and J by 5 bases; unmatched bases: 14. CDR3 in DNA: TGTGCCAGCAGCTTAGACTTCCGGCGACAGGGATCCCACGAGCAGTACTTC. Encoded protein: CASSLDFRRQGSHEQYF.